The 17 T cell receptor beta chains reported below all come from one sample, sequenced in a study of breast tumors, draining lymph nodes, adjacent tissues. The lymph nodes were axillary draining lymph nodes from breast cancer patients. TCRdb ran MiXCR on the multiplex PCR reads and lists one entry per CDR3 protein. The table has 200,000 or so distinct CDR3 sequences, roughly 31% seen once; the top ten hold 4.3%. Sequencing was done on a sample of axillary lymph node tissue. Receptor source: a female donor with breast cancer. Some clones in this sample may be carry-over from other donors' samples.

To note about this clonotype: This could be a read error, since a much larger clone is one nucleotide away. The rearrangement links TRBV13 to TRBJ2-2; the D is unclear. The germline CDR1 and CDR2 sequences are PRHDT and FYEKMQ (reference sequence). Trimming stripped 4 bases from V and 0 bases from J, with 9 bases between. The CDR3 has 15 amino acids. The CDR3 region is CASSSAVTNTGELFF. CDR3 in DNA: TGTGCCAGCAGCTCAGCTGTTACGAACACCGGGGAGCTGTTTTTT.

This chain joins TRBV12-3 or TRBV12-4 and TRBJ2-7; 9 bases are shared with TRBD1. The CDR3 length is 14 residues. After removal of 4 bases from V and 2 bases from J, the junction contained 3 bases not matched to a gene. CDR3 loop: CASSSDRGTYEQYF. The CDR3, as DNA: TGTGCCAGCAGTTCGGACAGGGGCACCTACGAGCAGTACTTC.

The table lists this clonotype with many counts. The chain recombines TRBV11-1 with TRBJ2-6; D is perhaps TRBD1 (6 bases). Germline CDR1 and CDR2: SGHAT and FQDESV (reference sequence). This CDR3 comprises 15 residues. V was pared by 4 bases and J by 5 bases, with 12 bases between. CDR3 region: CASSSGDGRANVLTF. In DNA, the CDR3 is TGTGCCAGCAGCTCAGGGGACGGACGGGCCAACGTCCTGACTTTC.

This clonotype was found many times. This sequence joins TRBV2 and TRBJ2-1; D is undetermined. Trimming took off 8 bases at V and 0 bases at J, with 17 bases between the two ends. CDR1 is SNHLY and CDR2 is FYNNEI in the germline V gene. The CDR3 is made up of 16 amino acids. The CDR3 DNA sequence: TGTGCCAGCTCTTCCACACTTCAGAGCTCCTACAATGAGCAGTTCTTC. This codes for CASSSTLQSSYNEQFF.

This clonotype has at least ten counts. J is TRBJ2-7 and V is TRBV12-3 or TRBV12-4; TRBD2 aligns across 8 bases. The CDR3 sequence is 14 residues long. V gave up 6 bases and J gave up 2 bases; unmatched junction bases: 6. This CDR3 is CASSAGGGPYEQYF. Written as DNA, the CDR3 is TGTGCCAGCAGCGCCGGGGGGGGACCCTACGAGCAGTACTTC.

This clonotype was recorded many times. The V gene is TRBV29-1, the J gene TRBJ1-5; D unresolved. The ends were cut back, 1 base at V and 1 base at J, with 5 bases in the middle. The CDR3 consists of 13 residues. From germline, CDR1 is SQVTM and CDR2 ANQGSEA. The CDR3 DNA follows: TGCAGCGTTGAAGTACACAGCAATCAGCCCCAGCATTTT. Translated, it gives CSVEVHSNQPQHF.

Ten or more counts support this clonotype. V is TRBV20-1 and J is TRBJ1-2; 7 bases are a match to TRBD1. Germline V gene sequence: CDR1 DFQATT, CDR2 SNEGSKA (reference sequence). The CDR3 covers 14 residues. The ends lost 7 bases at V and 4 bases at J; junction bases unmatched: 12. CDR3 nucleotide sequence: TGCAGTGGAAGGCGGGACAGAGCTACCTATGGCTACACCTTC. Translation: CSGRRDRATYGYTF.

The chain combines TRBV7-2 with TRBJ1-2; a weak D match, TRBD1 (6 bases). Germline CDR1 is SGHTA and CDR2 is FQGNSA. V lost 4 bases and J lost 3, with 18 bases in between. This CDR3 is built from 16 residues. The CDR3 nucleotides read TGTGCCAGCAGCTACAGGGCAGGGGCGAGGGACTATGGCTACACCTTC. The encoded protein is CASSYRAGARDYGYTF.

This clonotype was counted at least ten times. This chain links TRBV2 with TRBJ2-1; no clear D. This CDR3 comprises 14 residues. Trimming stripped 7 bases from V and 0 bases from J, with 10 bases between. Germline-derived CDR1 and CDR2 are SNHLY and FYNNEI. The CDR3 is CASMAASSYNEQFF. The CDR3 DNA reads TGTGCCAGCATGGCAGCGAGCTCCTACAATGAGCAGTTCTTC. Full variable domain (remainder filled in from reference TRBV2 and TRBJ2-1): EPEVTQTPSHQVTQMGQEVILRCVPISNHLYFYWYRQILGQKVEFLVSFYNNEISEKSEIFDDQFSVERPDGSNFTLKIRSTKLEDSAMYFCASMAASSYNEQFFGPGTRLTVL.

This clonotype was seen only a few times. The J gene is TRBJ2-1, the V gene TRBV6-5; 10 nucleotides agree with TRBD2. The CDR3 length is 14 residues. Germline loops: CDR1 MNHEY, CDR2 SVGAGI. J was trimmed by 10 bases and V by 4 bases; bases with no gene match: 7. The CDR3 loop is CASSFLASGGEQFF. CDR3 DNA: TGTGCCAGCAGTTTCCTGGCTAGCGGGGGCGAGCAGTTCTTC.

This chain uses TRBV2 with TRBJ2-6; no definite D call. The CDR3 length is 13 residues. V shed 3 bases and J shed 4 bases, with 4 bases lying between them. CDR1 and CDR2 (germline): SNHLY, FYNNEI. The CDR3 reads CASSDKGANVLTF. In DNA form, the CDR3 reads TGTGCCAGCAGTGACAAGGGGGCCAACGTCCTGACTTTC.

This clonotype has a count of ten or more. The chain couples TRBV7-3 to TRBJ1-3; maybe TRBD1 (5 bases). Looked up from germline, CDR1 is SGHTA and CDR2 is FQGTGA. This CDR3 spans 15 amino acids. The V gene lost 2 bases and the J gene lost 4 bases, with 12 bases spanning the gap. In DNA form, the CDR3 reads TGTGCCAGCAGCTTAGACCCCAGACAGGGAAACACCATATATTTT. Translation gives CASSLDPRQGNTIYF.

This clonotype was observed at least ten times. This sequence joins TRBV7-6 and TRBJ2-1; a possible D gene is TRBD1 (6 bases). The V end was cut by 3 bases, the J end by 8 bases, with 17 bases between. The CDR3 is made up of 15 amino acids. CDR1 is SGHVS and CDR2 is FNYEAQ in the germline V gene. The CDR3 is CASSLDIQGLDEQFF. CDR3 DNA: TGTGCCAGCAGCTTGGATATACAGGGTCTGGATGAGCAGTTCTTC.

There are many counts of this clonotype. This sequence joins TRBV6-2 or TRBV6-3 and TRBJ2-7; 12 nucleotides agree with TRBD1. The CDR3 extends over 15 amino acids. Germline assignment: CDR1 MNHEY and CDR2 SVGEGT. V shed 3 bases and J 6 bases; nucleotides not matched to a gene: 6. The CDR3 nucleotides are TGTGCCAGCAGTTATGGGGGACAGGGGGCGCGCGAGCAGTACTTC. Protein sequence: CASSYGGQGAREQYF.

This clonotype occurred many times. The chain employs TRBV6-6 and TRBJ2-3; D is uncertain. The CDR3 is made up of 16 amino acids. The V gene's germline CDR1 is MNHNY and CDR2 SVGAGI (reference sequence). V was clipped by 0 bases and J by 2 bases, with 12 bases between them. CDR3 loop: CASSYSSQTPTDTQYF. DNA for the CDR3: TGTGCCAGCAGTTACTCCTCGCAGACGCCCACAGATACGCAGTATTTT.

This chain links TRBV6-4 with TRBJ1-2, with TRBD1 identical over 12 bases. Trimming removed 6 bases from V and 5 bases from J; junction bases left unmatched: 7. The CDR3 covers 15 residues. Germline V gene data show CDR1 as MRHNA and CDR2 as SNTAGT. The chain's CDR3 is CASRGTGGLSYGYTF. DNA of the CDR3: TGTGCCAGCAGAGGGACAGGGGGCCTTTCTTATGGCTACACCTTC.

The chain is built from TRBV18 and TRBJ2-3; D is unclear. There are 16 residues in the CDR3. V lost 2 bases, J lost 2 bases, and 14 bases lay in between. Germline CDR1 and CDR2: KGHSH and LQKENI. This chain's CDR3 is CASSPMTRSPTDTQYF. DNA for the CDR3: TGTGCCAGCTCACCAATGACACGCTCTCCCACAGATACGCAGTATTTT.